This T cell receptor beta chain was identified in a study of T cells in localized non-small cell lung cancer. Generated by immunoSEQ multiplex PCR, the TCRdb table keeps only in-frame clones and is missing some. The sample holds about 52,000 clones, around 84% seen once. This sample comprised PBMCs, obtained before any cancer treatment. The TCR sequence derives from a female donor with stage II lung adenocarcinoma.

The CDR3 nucleotides are TGCGCCAGCAGTGGTGCAGGGGGCCAGCCCCAGCATTTT. It codes for CASSGAGGQPQHF. The genes are TRBV10-2 and TRBJ1-5; 8 bases line up with TRBD1. Germline trimming cut 4 bases from V and 7 bases from J; bases unmatched to any gene: 3. This CDR3 has 13 residues. Germline CDR1 is WSHSY and CDR2 is SAAADI.